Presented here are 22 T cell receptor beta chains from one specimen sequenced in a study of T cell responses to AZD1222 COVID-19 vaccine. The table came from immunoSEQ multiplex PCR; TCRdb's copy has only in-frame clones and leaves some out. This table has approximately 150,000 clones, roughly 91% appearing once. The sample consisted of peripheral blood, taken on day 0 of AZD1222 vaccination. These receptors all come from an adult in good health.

The CDR3 DNA sequence: TGTGCCAGCAGCCTGTCGACAGGGACCTCTGGGGCCAACGTCCTGACTTTC. Translated: CASSLSTGTSGANVLTF. V usage is TRBV14 and J usage is TRBJ2-6; the match to TRBD1 covers 7 bases. CDR3 size: 17 residues. CDR1 and CDR2 (germline): SGHDN, FVKESK. The V segment lost 4 bases and the J segment 0 bases; nucleotides outside the gene matches: 6.

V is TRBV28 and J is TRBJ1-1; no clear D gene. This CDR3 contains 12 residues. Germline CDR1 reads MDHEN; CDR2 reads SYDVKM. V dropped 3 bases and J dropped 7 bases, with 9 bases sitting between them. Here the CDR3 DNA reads TGTGCCAGCAGTTTGAGGCCACTTGAAGCTTTCTTT. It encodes CASSLRPLEAFF.

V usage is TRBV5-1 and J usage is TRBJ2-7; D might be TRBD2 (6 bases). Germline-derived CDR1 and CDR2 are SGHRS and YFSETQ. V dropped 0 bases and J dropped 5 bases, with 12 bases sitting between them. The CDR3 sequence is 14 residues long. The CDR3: CASSLGGVGDEQYF. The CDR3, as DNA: TGCGCCAGCAGCTTGGGCGGGGTTGGAGACGAGCAGTACTTC.

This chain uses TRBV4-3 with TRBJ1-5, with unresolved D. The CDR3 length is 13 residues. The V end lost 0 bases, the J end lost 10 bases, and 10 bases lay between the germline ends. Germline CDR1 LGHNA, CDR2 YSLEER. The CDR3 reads CASSQDLAFPQHF. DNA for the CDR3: TGCGCCAGCAGCCAAGATCTCGCCTTTCCCCAGCATTTT.

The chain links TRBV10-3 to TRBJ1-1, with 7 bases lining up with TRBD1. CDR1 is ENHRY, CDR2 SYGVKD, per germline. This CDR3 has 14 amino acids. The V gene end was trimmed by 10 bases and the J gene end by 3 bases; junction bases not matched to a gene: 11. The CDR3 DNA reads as TGTGCCACTGAGACAGGGCTAGGGGACACTGAAGCTTTCTTT. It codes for CATETGLGDTEAFF.

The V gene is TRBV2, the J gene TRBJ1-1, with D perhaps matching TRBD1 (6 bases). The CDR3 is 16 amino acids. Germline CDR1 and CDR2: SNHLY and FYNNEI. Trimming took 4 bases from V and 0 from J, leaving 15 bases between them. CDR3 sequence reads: CASSVIGTLMNTEAFF. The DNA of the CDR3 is TGTGCCAGCAGTGTTATCGGGACACTAATGAACACTGAAGCTTTCTTT.

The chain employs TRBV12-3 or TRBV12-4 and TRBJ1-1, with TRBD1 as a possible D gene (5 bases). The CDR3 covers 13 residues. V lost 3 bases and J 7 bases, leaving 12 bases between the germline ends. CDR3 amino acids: CASSLRGRGEAFF. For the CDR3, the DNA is TGTGCCAGCAGTTTGAGGGGAAGAGGTGAAGCTTTCTTT.

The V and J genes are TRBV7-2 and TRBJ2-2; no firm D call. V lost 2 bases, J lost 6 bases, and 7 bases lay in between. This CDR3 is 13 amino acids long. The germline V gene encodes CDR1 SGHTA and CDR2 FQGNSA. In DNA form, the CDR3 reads TGTGCCAGCAGCTTAAACCCGGCCGGGGAGCTGTTTTTT. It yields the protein CASSLNPAGELFF.

CDR3 bases: TGCGCCAGCAGCCCGGGGACACTCGGAAACACCATATATTTT. As protein: CASSPGTLGNTIYF. This chain links TRBV5-1 with TRBJ1-3, with D perhaps TRBD1 (6 bases). The CDR3 loop spans 14 amino acids. V dropped 4 bases and J dropped 4 bases, with 12 bases sitting between them. Germline CDR1 reads SGHRS; CDR2 reads YFSETQ.

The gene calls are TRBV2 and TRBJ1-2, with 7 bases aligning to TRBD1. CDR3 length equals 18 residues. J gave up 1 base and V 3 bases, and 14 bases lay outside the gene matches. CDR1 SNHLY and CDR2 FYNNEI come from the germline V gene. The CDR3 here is CASSDSGRQGPLNYGYTF. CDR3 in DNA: TGTGCCAGCAGTGATTCGGGGAGACAGGGCCCCCTTAACTATGGCTACACCTTC. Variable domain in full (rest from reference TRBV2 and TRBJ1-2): EPEVTQTPSHQVTQMGQEVILRCVPISNHLYFYWYRQILGQKVEFLVSFYNNEISEKSEIFDDQFSVERPDGSNFTLKIRSTKLEDSAMYFCASSDSGRQGPLNYGYTFGSGTRLTVV.

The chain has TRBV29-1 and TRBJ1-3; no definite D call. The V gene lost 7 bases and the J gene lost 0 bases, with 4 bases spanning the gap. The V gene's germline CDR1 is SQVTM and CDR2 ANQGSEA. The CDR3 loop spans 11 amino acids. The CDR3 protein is CSAYSGNTIYF. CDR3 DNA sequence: TGCAGCGCATACTCTGGAAACACCATATATTTT.

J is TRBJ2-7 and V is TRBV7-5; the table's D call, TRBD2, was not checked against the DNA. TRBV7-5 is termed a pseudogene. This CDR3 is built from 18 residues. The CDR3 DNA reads TGTGCCAGAAGCTTAGATTGGAGGACTAGCGGGGACCAAAGAGAGCAGTACTTC. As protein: CARSLDWRTSGDQREQYF.

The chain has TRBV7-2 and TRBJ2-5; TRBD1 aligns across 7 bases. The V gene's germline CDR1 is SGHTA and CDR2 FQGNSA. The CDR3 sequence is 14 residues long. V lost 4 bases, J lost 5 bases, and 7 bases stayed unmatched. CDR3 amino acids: CTSSYEDRAETQYF. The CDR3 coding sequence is TGTACCAGCAGCTACGAAGACAGGGCGGAGACCCAGTACTTC.

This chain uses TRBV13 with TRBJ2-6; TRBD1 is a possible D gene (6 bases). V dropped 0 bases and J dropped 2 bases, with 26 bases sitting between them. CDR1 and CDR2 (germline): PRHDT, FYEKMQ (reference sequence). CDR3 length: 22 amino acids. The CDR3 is CASSLGLWGQVLEGTGANVLTF. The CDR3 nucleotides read TGTGCCAGCAGCTTAGGACTATGGGGGCAGGTACTTGAGGGGACTGGGGCCAACGTCCTGACTTTC.

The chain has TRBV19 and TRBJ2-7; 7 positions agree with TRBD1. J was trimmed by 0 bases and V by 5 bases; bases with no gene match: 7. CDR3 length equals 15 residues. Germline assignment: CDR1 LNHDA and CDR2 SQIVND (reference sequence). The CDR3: CASSPGAGGSYEQYF. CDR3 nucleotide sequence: TGTGCCAGTAGTCCCGGGGCAGGGGGCTCCTACGAGCAGTACTTC.

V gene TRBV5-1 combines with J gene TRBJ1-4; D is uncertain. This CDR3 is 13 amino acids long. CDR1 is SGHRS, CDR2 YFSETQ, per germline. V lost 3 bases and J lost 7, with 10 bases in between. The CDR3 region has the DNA TGCGCCAGCAGCTCTAGTCCCGTTGAAAAACTGTTTTTT. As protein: CASSSSPVEKLFF.

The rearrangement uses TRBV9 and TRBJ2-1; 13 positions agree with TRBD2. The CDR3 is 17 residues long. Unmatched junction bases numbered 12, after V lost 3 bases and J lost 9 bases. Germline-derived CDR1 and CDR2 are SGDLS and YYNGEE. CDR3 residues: CASSGAQGLAGRGEQFF. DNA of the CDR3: TGTGCCAGCAGCGGAGCCCAGGGACTAGCGGGAAGGGGTGAGCAGTTCTTC.

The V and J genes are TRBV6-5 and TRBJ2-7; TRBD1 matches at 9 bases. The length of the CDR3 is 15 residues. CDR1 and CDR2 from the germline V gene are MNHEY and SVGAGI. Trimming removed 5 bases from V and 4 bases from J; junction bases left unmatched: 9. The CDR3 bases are TGTGCCAGCAGTCGTCAAGGGACAGGGAGGTACGAGCAGTACTTC. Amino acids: CASSRQGTGRYEQYF.

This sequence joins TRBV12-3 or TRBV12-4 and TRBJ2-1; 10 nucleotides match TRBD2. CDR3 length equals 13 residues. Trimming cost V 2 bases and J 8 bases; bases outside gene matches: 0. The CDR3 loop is CASSLSGRDEQFF. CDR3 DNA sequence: TGTGCCAGCAGTTTAAGCGGGAGGGATGAGCAGTTCTTC.

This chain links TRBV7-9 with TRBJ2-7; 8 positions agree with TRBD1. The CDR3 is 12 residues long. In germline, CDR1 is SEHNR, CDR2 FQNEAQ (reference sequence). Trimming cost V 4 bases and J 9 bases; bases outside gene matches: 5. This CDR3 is CASSSGQGGQYF. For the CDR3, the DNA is TGTGCCAGCAGCTCAGGACAGGGTGGGCAGTACTTC.

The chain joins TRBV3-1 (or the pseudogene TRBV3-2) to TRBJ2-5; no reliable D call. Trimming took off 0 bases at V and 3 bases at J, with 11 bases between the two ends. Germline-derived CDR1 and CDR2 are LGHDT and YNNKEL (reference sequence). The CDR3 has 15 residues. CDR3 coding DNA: TGTGCCAGCAGCCAAGAAGGAGACTTAGAAGAGACCCAGTACTTC. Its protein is CASSQEGDLEETQYF.

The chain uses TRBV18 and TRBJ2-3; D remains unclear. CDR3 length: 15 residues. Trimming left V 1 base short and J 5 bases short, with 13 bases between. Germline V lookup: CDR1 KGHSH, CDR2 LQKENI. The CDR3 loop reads CASSPLPRFGDTQYF. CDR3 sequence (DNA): TGTGCCAGCTCACCACTTCCGAGATTTGGAGATACGCAGTATTTT.